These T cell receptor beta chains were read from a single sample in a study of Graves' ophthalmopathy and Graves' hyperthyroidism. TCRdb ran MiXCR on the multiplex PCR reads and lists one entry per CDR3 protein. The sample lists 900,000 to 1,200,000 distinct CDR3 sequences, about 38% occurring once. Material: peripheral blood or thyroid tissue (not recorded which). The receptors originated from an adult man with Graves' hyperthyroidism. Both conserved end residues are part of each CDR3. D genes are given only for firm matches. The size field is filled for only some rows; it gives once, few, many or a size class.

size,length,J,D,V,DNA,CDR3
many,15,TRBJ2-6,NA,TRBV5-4,TGTGCCAGCAGCTTGGCCAGCCCTGGGGCCAACGTCCTGACTTTC,CASSLASPGANVLTF
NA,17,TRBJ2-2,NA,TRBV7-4,TGTGCCAGCAGCCGGCCTAGGGGATTCTCGAACACCGGGGAGCTGTTTTTT,CASSRPRGFSNTGELFF
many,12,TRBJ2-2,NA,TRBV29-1,TGCAGCGCGCCCCTTGCTCCCGGGGAGCTGTTTTTT,CSAPLAPGELFF
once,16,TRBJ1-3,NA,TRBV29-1,TGCAGCGTTGAGGGGCAGGGAACGAGCTCTGGAAACACCATATATTTT,CSVEGQGTSSGNTIYF
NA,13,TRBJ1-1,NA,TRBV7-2,TGTGCCAGCAGCAAACAGGGATACACTGAAGCTTTCTTT,CASSKQGYTEAFF
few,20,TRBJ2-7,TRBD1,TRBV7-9,TGTGCCAGCAGCTCAGAAGGGACAGATATTAAGTTTTCAGTTGAGGACGAGCAGTACTTC,CASSSEGTDIKFSVEDEQYF
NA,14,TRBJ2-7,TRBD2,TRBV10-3,TGTGCCATCAGACCAGCGGGAGGCTACAATGAGCAGTACTTC,CAIRPAGGYNEQYF
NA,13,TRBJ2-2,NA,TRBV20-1,TGCAGTGCTAGGTCCCACAGCACCGGGGAGCTGTTTTTT,CSARSHSTGELFF
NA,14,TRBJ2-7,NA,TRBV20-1,TGCAGTGCTAAACTAGGGTCTGTGGGGGGCGAGCAGTACTTC,CSAKLGSVGGEQYF
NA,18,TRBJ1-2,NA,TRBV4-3,TGCGCCAGCAGCCAAGGGGGCGCATCCAGCGCTATCATCTATGGCTACACCTTC,CASSQGGASSAIIYGYTF
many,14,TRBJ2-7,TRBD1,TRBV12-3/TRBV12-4,TGTGCCAGCAGTTGGCGGGACAGGGCCACCGAGCAGTACTTC,CASSWRDRATEQYF
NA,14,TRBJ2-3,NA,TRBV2,TGTGCCATCAGTGAGCCCGCGGACACAGGTACGCAGTATTTT,CAISEPADTGTQYF
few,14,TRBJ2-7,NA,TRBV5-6,TGTGCCAGCAGCAACACATGGAAATCCTACGAGCAGTACTTC,CASSNTWKSYEQYF
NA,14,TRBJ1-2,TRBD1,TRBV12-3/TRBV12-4,TGTGCCAGCAGTGATGGACAGGTTAACTATGGCTACACCTTC,CASSDGQVNYGYTF
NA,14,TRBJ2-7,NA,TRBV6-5,TGTGCCAGCAGTTCGTCATCGGAGGGGAGCGAGCAGTACTTC,CASSSSSEGSEQYF
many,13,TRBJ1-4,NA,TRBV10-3,TGTGCCATCAGTGACGCCCTGAATGAAAAACTGTTTTTT,CAISDALNEKLFF
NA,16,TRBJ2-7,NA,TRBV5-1,TGCGCCAGCAGCTTGGTATCTCGGCTCGGACAACACGAGCAGTACTTC,CASSLVSRLGQHEQYF
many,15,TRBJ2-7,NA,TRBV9,TGTGCCAGCAGCCCCTCTTGGGGACGTCCATACGAGCAGTACTTC,CASSPSWGRPYEQYF
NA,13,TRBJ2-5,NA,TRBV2,TGTGCCAGCAGTGATGGCGGGAAAGAGACCCAGTACTTC,CASSDGGKETQYF
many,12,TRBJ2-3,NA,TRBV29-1,TGCAGCGTAGAACAGGGTCCAGATACGCAGTATTTT,CSVEQGPDTQYF
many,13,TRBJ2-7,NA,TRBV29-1,TGCAGCGTTGGACCGGACAAAACCTACGAGCAGTACTTC,CSVGPDKTYEQYF
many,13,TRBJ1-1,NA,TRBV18,TGTGCCAGCTCGCAAGACGGGACGGCCGAAGCTTTCTTT,CASSQDGTAEAFF
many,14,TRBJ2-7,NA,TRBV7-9,TGTGCCAGCAGCCCAGGGGAGGCCTCCTACGAGCAGTACTTC,CASSPGEASYEQYF
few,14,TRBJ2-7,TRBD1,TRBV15,TGTGCCACCAGGGCAGGGGGTAGCTCCTACGAGCAGTACTTC,CATRAGGSSYEQYF
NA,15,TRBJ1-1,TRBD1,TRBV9,TGTGCCAGCAGTAGAACCGGGACAGGGACCTCGAGAGCTTTCTTT,CASSRTGTGTSRAFF
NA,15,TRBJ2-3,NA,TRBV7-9,TGTGCCAGCAGCACGCGCGGGGTCAGCACAGATACGCAGTATTTT,CASSTRGVSTDTQYF
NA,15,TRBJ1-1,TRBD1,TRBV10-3,TGTGCCATCAGTCCGGGGACAGGGCTGAACACTGAAGCTTTCTTT,CAISPGTGLNTEAFF
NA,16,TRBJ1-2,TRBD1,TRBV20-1,TGCAGTGCTAGAAAGACAGGGGCCAACGGAGACTATGGCTACACCTTC,CSARKTGANGDYGYTF
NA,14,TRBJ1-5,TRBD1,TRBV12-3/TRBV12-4,TGTGCCAGCAGTTACCGGGACAGCGATGTGCCCCAGCATTTT,CASSYRDSDVPQHF
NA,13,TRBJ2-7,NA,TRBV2,TGTGCCAGCAGTGTCAGGGATCAGTACGAGCAGTACTTC,CASSVRDQYEQYF
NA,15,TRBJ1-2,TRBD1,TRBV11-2,TGTGCCAGCAGTGACCCCGGGACAGGGGGCTATGGCTACACCTTC,CASSDPGTGGYGYTF
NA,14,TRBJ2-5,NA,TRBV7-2,TGTGCCAGCAGCTTCTTGGAGCAGGAAGGGACCCAGTACTTC,CASSFLEQEGTQYF
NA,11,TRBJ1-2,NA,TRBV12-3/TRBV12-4,TGTGCCGTAGGGGTAGGCTATGGCTACACCTTC,CAVGVGYGYTF
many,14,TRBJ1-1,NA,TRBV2,TGTGCCAGCAACCTCAGGGGAGTGAACACTGAAGCTTTCTTT,CASNLRGVNTEAFF
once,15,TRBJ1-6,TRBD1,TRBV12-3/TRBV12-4,TGTGCCAGCAGCCTGACAGGGGCGGACAATCAGCCCCTCCACTTT,CASSLTGADNQPLHF